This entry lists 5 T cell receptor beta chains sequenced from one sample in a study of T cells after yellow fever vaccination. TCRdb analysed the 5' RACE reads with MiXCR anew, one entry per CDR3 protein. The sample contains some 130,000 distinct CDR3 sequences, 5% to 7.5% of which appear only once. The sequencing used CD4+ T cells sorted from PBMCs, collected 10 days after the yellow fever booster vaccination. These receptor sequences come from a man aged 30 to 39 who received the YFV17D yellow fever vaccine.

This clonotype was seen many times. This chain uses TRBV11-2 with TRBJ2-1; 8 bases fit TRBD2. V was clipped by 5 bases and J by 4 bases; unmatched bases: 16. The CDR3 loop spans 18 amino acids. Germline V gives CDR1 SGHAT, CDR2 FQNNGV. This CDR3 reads CASSLPGLGLGVYNEQFF. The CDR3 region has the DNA TGTGCCAGCAGCCTACCCGGGCTGGGACTAGGGGTTTACAATGAGCAGTTCTTC.

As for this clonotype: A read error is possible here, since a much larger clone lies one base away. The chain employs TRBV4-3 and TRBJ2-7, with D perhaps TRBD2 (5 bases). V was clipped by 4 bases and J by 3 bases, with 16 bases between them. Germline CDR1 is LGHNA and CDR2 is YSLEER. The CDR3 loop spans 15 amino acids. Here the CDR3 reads CASSRGLTSYYEQYF. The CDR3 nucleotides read TGCGCCAGCAGCCGTGGACTTACAAGCTACTACGAGCAGTACTTC.

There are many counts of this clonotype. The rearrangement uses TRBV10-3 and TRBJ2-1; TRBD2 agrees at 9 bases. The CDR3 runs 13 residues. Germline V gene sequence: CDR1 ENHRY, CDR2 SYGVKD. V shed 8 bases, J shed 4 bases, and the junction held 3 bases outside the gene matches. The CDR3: CAIGLAGYNEQFF. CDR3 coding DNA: TGTGCCATCGGGCTAGCGGGATACAATGAGCAGTTCTTC.

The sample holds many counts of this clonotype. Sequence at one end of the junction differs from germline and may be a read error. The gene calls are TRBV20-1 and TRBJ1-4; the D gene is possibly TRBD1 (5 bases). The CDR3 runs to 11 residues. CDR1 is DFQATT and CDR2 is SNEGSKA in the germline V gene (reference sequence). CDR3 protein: CSARGPGTSVF. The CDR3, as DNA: TGCAGTGCTAGAGGACCCGGGACGTCGGTTTTT.

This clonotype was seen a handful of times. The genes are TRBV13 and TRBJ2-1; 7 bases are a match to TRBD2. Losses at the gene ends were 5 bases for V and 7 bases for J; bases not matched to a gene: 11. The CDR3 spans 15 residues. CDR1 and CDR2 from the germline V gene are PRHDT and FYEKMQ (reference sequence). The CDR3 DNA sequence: TGTGCCAGCAGCAGATTAGCGGGCCTTCGGAATGAGCAGTTCTTC. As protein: CASSRLAGLRNEQFF.